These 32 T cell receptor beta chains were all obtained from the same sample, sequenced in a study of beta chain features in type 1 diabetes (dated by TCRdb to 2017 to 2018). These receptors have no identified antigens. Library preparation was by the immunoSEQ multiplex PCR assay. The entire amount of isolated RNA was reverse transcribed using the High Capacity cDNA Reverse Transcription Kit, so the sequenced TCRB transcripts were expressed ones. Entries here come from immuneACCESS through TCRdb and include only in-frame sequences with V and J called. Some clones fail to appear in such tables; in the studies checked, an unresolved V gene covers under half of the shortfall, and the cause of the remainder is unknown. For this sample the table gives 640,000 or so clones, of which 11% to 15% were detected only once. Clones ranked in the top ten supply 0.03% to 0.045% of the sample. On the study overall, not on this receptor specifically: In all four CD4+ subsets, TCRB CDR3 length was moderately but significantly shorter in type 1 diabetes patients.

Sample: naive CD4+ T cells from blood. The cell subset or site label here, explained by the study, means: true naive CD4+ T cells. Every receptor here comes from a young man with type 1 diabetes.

Here the CDR3 DNA reads TGTGCCTGCGAGGGACTAGCGGGACAGTACGAGCAGTACTTC. Its translation: CACEGLAGQYEQYF. This chain links TRBV30 with TRBJ2-7; 13 bases align to TRBD2. Germline values: CDR1 GTSNPN, CDR2 SVGIG (reference sequence). V was clipped by 6 bases and J by 4 bases; unmatched bases: 6. CDR3 length equals 14 residues.

The CDR3 sequence is CASSLERGSSYNEQFF. In nucleotides, the CDR3 is TGTGCCAGCAGCTTGGAAAGGGGAAGTTCCTACAATGAGCAGTTCTTC. V and J are TRBV5-6 and TRBJ2-1, with D maybe TRBD1 (5 bases). CDR1 is SGHDT, CDR2 YYEEEE, per germline. The CDR3 runs to 16 residues. V lost 0 bases and J 1 base, leaving 11 bases between the germline ends. Variable domain in full (rest from reference TRBV5-6 and TRBJ2-1): DAGVTQSPTHLIKTRGQQVTLRCSPKSGHDTVSWYQQALGQGPQFIFQYYEEEERQRGNFPDRFSGHQFPNYSSELNVNALLLGDSALYLCASSLERGSSYNEQFFGPGTRLTVL.

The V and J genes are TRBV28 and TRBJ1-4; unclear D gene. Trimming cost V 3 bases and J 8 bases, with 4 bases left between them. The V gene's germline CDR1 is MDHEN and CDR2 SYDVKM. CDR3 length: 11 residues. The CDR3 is CASSLMEKLFF. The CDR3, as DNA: TGTGCCAGCAGTTTGATGGAAAAACTGTTTTTT.

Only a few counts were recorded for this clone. CDR3 residues: CASSTRQGTSGYNEQFF. CDR3 bases: TGTGCCAGCAGTACGAGACAAGGGACTAGCGGATACAATGAGCAGTTCTTC. The rearrangement joins TRBV28 to TRBJ2-1; TRBD2 matches at 11 bases. Per the germline V gene, CDR1 is MDHEN and CDR2 is SYDVKM. The CDR3 extends over 17 amino acids. Germline trimming cut 5 bases from V and 4 bases from J; bases unmatched to any gene: 10.

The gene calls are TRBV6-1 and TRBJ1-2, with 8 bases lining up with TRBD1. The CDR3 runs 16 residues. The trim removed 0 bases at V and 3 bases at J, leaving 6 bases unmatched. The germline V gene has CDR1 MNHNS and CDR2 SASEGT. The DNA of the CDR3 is TGTGCCAGCAGTGAAGCGCTGGGGACAGGCGACTATGGCTACACCTTC. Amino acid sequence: CASSEALGTGDYGYTF.

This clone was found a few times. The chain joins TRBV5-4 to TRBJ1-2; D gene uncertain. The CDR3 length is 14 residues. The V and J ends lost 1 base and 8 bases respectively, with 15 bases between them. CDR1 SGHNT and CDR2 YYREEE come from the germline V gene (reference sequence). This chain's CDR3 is CASSLSLGGWGYTF. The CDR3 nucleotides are TGTGCCAGCAGCTTGAGTCTCGGTGGCTGGGGCTACACCTTC. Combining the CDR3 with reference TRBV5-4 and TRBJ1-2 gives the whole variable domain ETGVTQSPTHLIKTRGQQVTLRCSSQSGHNTVSWYQQALGQGPQFIFQYYREEENGRGNFPPRFSGLQFPNYSSELNVNALELDDSALYLCASSLSLGGWGYTFGSGTRLTVV.

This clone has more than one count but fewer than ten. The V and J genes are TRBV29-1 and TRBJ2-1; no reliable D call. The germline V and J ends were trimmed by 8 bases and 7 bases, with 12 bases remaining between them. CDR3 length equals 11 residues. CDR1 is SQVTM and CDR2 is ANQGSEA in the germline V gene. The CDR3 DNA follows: TGCAGCTACCCCCGTGTGAATGAGCAGTTCTTC. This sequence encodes CSYPRVNEQFF.

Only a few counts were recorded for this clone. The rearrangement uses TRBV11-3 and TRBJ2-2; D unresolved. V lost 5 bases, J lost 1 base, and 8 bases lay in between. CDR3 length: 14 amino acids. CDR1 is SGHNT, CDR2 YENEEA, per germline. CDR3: CASSPSENTGELFF. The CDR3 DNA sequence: TGTGCCAGCAGCCCGTCTGAGAACACCGGGGAGCTGTTTTTT.

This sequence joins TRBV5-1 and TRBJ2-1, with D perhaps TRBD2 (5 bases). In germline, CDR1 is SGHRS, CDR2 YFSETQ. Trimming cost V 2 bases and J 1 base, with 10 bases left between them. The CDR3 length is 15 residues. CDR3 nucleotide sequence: TGCGCCAGCAGCTTCCCTCGGGGATCCTACAATGAGCAGTTCTTC. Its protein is CASSFPRGSYNEQFF.

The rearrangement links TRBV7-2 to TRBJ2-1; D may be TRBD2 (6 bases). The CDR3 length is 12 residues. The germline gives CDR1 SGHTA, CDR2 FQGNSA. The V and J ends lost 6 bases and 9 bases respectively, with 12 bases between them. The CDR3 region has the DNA TGTGCCAGCAGTTACATAGCGGTTGAGCAGTTCTTC. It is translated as CASSYIAVEQFF.

The CDR3 nucleotides read TGCGCCAGCAGCCAAGAAAGGGCTGATCGGCCCCAGCATTTT. This sequence encodes CASSQERADRPQHF. V gene TRBV4-1 combines with J gene TRBJ1-5; no reliable D call. V was pared by 0 bases and J by 9 bases, with 12 bases between. Germline assignment: CDR1 MGHRA and CDR2 YSYEKL. There are 14 residues in the CDR3.

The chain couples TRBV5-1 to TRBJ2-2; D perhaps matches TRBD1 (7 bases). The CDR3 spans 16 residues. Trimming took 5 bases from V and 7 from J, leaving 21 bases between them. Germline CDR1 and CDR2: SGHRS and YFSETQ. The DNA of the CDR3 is TGCGCCAGCAGTCCGCGGGACAGCCCAAGGGTCGGGGAGCTGTTTTTT. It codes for CASSPRDSPRVGELFF.

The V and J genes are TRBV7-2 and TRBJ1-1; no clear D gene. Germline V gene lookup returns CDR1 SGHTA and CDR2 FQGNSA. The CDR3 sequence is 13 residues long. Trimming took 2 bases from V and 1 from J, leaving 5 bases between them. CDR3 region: CASSLYRNTEAFF. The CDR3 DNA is TGTGCCAGCAGCTTATACAGGAACACTGAAGCTTTCTTT.

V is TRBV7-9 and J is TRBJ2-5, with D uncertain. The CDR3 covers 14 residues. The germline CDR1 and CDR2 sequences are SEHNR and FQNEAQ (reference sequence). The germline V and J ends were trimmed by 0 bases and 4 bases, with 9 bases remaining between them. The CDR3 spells CASSLAGIGETQYF. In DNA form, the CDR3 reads TGTGCCAGCAGCTTAGCAGGGATCGGAGAGACCCAGTACTTC.

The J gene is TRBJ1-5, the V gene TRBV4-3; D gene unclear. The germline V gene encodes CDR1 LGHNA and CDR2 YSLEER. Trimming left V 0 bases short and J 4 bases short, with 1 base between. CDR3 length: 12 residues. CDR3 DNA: TGCGCCAGCAGCCAAGATAATCAGCCCCAGCATTTT. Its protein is CASSQDNQPQHF.

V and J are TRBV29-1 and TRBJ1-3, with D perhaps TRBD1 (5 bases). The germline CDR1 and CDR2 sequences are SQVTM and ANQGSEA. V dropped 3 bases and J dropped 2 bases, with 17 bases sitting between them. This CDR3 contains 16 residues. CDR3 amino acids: CSVERAGAGTGNTIYF. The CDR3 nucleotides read TGCAGCGTTGAGAGGGCTGGGGCGGGGACTGGAAACACCATATATTTT.

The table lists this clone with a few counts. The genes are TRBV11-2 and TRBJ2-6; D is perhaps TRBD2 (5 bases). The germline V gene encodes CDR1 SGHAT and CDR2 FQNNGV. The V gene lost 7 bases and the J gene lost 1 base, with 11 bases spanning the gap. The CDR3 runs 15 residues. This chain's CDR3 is CASTQRGSGANVLTF. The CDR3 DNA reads TGTGCCAGCACCCAACGAGGGTCTGGGGCCAACGTCCTGACTTTC.

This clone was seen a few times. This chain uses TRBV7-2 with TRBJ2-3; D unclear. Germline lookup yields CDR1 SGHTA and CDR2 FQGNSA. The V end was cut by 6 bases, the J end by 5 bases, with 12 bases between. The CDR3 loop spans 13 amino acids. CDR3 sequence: CASRPFIGDTQYF. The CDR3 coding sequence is TGTGCCAGCAGGCCATTCATCGGAGATACGCAGTATTTT.

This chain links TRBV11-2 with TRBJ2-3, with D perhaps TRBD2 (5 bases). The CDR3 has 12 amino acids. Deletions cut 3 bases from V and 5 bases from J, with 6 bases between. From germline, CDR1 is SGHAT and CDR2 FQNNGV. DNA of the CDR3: TGTGCCAGCAGCTTTCGGGGAGATACGCAGTATTTT. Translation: CASSFRGDTQYF.

CDR3 nucleotide sequence: TGCGCCAGCAGGACGTCGACAGGGGACGAATTGCAGTTCTTC. Its translation is CASRTSTGDELQFF. This chain joins TRBV5-1 and TRBJ2-1; 8 bases are shared with TRBD1. Germline trimming cut 5 bases from V and 12 bases from J; bases unmatched to any gene: 13. Germline assignment: CDR1 SGHRS and CDR2 YFSETQ. The CDR3 sequence is 14 residues long.

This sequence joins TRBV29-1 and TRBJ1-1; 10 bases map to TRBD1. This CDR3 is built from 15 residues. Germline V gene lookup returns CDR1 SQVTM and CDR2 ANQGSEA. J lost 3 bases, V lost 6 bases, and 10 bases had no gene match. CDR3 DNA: TGCAGCGTCGACCCGGGACAGGGGTCCTACACTGAAGCTTTCTTT. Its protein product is CSVDPGQGSYTEAFF. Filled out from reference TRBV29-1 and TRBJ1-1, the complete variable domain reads SAVISQKPSRDICQRGTSLTIQCQVDSQVTMMFWYRQQPGQSLTLIATANQGSEATYESGFVIDKFPISRPNLTFSTLTVSNMSPEDSSIYLCSVDPGQGSYTEAFFGQGTRLTVV.

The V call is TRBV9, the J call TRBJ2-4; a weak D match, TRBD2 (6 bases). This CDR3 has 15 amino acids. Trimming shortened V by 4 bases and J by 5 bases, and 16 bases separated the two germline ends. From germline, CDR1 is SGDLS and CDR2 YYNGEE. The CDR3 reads CASSRERGTENIQYF. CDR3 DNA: TGTGCCAGCAGCCGGGAGAGGGGAACTGAAAACATTCAGTACTTC.

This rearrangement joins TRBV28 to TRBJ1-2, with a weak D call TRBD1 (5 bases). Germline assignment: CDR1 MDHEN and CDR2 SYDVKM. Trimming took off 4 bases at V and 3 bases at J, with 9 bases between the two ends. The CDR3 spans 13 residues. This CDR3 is CASSSPTDYGYTF. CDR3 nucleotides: TGTGCCAGCAGTTCCCCGACAGACTATGGCTACACCTTC.

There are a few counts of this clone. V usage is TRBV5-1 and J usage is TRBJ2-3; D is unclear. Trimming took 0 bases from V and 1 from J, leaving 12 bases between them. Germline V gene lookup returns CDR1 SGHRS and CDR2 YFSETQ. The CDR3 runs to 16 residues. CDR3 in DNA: TGCGCCAGCAGCTTGGTGTCCTTATACGGCACAGATACGCAGTATTTT. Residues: CASSLVSLYGTDTQYF.

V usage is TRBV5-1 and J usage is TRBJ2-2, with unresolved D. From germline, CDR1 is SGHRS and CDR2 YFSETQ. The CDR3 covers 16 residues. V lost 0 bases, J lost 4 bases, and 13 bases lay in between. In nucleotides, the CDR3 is TGCGCCAGCAGCTTGGCCGAGATTCGCGGCACCGGGGAGCTGTTTTTT. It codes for CASSLAEIRGTGELFF.

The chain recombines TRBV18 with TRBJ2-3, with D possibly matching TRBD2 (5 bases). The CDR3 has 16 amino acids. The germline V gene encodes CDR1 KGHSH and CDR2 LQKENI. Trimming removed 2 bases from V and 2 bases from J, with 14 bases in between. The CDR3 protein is CASSPRLLASTDTQYF. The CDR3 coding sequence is TGTGCCAGCTCACCAAGACTCCTAGCCTCCACAGATACGCAGTATTTT.

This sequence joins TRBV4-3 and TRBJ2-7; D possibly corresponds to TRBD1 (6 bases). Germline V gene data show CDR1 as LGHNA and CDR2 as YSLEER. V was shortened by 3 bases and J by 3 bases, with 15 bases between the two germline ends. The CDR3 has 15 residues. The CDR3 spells CASSHRQGPLYEQYF. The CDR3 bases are TGCGCCAGCAGCCACCGTCAGGGGCCCCTCTACGAGCAGTACTTC.

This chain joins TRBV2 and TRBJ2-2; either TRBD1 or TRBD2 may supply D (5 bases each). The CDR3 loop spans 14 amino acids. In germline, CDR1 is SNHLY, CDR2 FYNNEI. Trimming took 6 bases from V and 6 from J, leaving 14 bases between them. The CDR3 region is CASRAPGPPGELFF. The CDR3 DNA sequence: TGTGCCAGCAGAGCCCCGGGACCCCCCGGGGAGCTGTTTTTT.

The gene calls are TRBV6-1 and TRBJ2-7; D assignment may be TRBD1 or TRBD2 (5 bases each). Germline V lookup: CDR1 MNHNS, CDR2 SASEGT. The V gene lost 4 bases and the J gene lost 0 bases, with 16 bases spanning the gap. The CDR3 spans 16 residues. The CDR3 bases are TGTGCCAGCAGTGCGTATGGGGGACCAGGCTCCTACGAGCAGTACTTC. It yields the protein CASSAYGGPGSYEQYF.

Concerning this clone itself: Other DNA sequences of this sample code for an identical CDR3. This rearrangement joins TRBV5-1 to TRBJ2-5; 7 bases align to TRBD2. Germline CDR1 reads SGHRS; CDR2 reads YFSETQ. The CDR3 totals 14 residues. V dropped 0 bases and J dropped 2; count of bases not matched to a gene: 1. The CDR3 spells CASSLGTSQETQYF. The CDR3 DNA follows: TGCGCCAGCAGCTTGGGGACTAGTCAAGAGACCCAGTACTTC.

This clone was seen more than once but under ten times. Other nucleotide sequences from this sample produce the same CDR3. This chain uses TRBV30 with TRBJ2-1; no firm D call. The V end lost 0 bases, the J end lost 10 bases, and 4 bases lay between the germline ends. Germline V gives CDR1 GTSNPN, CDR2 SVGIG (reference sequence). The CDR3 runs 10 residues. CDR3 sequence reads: CAWSVREQFF. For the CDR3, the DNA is TGTGCCTGGAGTGTGAGGGAGCAGTTCTTC.

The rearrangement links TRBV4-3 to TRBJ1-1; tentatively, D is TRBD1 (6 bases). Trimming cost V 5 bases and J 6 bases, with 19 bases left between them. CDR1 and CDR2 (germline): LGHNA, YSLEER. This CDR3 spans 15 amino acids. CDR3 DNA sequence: TGCGCCAGCAGCACCCAGGACAGACTCGGGGCTGAAGCTTTCTTT. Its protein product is CASSTQDRLGAEAFF.